This T cell receptor (beta chain) was sequenced in a study of T cells in Graves' hyperthyroidism and ophthalmopathy. RNA transcripts provided the source from which TCR beta CDR3 regions were amplified. HTBI primers drove first-round RT-PCR of the TCR CDR3. MiXCR, run by TCRdb on the multiplex PCR reads, gives a single entry per CDR3 protein. The sample lists 800,000 or so distinct CDR3 sequences, about 38% occurring once. This CDR3 contains 15 residues. V shed 5 bases and J shed 1 base, with 12 bases lying between them. From germline, CDR1 is SNHLY and CDR2 FYNNEI. The study left out patients who had uncontrolled infection, other autoimmune disease, pregnancy or lactation. In this sample, this clonotype turned up many times.

Material: blood. This receptor was obtained from a young man with Graves' hyperthyroidism. This chain links TRBV2 with TRBJ1-5; perhaps TRBD1 as D (5 bases). The CDR3 region is CASSPGTGSNQPQHF. CDR3 coding DNA: TGTGCCAGCAGTCCCGGGACCGGGAGCAATCAGCCCCAGCATTTT.